This TCR beta chain was obtained from a study of shared clonotypes between healthy human individuals. This CDR3 comprises 14 residues. Trimming took 2 bases from V and 1 from J, leaving 8 bases between them. Germline loops: CDR1 MNHNY, CDR2 SVGAGI (reference sequence). For this clone: Its antigen is as yet unknown.

Study-wide points: Clonotype sharing levels among donors were expected to vary with sequencing depth. Relative to memory subsets, naive subsets generally showed larger estimated richness. Though the depth was large, rarefaction showed that sorted-subset sequencing was incomplete. Several donors held 4.5% to 5% of naive CD4 clonotypes in common.

Clones were sequenced by immunoSEQ multiplex PCR, and TCRdb holds only the in-frame ones, with some missing. The sample lists around 99,000 clones; almost 70% were seen once. The receptor was isolated from a man under 40 in good health. V gene TRBV6-6 combines with J gene TRBJ1-1; D is ambiguous. Sequencing input: memory CD8+ T cells sorted from blood. As for subset: CD45RO+ cells pooled with CCR7-negative TemRA cells. The CDR3 loop is CASSYGLGNTEAFF. In DNA form, the CDR3 reads TGTGCCAGCAGTTACGGCCTTGGGAACACTGAAGCTTTCTTT.